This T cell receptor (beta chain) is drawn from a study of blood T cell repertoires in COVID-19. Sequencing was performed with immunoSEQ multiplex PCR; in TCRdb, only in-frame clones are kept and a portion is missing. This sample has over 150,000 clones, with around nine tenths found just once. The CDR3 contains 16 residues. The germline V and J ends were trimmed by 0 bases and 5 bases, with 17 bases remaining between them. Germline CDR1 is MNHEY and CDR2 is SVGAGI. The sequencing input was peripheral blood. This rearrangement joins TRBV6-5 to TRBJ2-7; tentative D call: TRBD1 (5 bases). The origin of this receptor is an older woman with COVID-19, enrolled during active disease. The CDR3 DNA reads TGTGCCAGCAGTTACTCGAGCCCCAGGGTATCCCACGAGCAGTACTTC. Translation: CASSYSSPRVSHEQYF.